This T cell receptor (beta chain) is drawn from a study of blood T cell repertoires in COVID-19. At the level of the study: PBMCs, B-cell-depleted T cells, or T cells were the source of the cDNA or gDNA that made up the material.

Germline V gives CDR1 SGHVS, CDR2 FQNEAQ. The length of the CDR3 is 16 residues. Trimming took off 2 bases at V and 0 bases at J, with 11 bases between the two ends. Those who participated ranged in age from roughly 18 to 89 years and resided in about two dozen US areas. Which cohort a participant joined came from the clinical history participants gave. This table comes from immunoSEQ multiplex PCR, and its TCRdb copy is limited to in-frame clones, with some not included. The sample includes under 200,000 clones, 81% seen only once; the top ten take 5.6%. The V call is TRBV7-8, the J call TRBJ2-1; TRBD1 might be the D (6 bases). The receptor was isolated from a woman aged 40 to 50 with acute COVID-19. Material for sequencing was PBMCs or T cells enriched from blood (not recorded which). The CDR3 region is CASSLQLGGSYNEQFF. The CDR3 DNA follows: TGTGCCAGCAGCTTACAACTAGGGGGCTCCTACAATGAGCAGTTCTTC.